This record concerns one T cell receptor (beta chain) sequence. Trimming removed 3 bases at V and 11 bases at J, with 20 bases between. CDR1 and CDR2 from the germline V gene are SGHRS and YFSETQ. The CDR3 runs 14 residues. Authors' analysis steps: Estimation of nucleated cell counts was performed using reference gene primer amplification. TCRdb keeps only in-frame clones here, not all; method: immunoSEQ multiplex PCR. The DNA was the basis for D and trimming; V, J and clone size are from that table. This sample yields 150,000 to 250,000 clones, of which 85% to 95% are seen a single time; about 0.76% belongs to the top ten. These data come from a study of blood T cell repertoires in COVID-19. Study-wide background: Nucleic acid was either cDNA or gDNA, and it came from T cells, B-cell-depleted T cells, or PBMCs.

Material for sequencing was peripheral blood. The chain uses TRBV5-1 and TRBJ1-1; perhaps TRBD1 as D (6 bases). The clonotype was recovered from a man aged 30 to 45 with COVID-19, enrolled during active disease. Here the CDR3 DNA reads TGCGCCAGCAGCTATAAACCAGGGGCTGAAGGGGCTTTCTTT. This encodes CASSYKPGAEGAFF.